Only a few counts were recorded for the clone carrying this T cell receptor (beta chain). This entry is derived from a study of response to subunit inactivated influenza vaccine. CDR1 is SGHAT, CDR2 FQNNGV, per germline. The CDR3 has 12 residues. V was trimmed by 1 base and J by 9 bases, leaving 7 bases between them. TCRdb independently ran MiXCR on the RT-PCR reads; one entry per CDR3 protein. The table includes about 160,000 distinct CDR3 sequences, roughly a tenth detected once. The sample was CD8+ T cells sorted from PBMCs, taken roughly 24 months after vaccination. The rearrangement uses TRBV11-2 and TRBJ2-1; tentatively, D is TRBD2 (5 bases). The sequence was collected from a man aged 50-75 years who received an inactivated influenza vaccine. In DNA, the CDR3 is TGTGCCAGCAGCTTAGGGGCGGGTGAGCAGTTCTTC. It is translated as CASSLGAGEQFF.